Following are 14 T cell receptor beta chains from one sample sequenced in a study of cytomegalovirus exposure and HLA in healthy donors. 60 Vbeta and 13 Jbeta primers were used in PCR. Clones were sequenced by immunoSEQ multiplex PCR, and TCRdb holds only the in-frame ones, with some missing. The data show about 240,000 clones, approximately 80% seen once. Sequenced input: PBMCs. The receptor set was obtained from an older woman in good health and CMV-seropositive.

This clone was seen more than once but under ten times. V usage is TRBV30 and J usage is TRBJ1-5, with 7 bases that match TRBD1. This CDR3 is built from 13 residues. The germline V gene has CDR1 GTSNPN and CDR2 SVGIG (reference sequence). With V trimmed by 0 bases and J by 8 bases, 4 bases remained unmatched. CDR3 protein: CAWSVQGQEPQHF. The CDR3 coding sequence is TGTGCCTGGAGTGTACAGGGGCAGGAGCCCCAGCATTTT. The full variable domain, in which reference TRBV30 and TRBJ1-5 provide the parts outside the CDR3, is SQTIHQWPATLVQPVGSPLSLECTVEGTSNPNLYWYRQAAGRGLQLLFYSVGIGQISSEVPQNLSASRPQDRQFILSSKKLLLSDSGFYLCAWSVQGQEPQHFGDGTRLSIL.

This clone has a handful of counts. This chain links TRBV4-2 with TRBJ1-1; 8 bases agree with TRBD1. The V gene's germline CDR1 is LGHNA and CDR2 YNFKEQ. V was clipped by 1 base and J by 4 bases; unmatched bases: 5. The CDR3 spans 15 residues. The DNA for the CDR3 is TGTGCCAGCAGCCAAGGAACAGGGGGAGGCACTGAAGCTTTCTTT. Protein product: CASSQGTGGGTEAFF.

This clone was found once. The gene calls are TRBV28 and TRBJ2-5; 7 bases align to TRBD1. The germline V gene has CDR1 MDHEN and CDR2 SYDVKM. The CDR3 extends over 15 amino acids. J lost 7 bases, V lost 5 bases, and 13 bases had no gene match. Here the CDR3 DNA reads TGTGCCAGCAGTCCACCGACAGGGATTGGGGGGACCCAGTACTTC. Amino acid sequence: CASSPPTGIGGTQYF.

This chain uses TRBV10-3 with TRBJ1-3, with 7 bases identical to TRBD1. Per germline, CDR1 ENHRY and CDR2 SYGVKD. Trimming took 3 bases from V and 1 from J; bases not matched to a gene: 6. CDR3 size: 16 residues. CDR3 residues: CAISDSRGWSGNTIYF. In nucleotides, the CDR3 is TGTGCCATCAGTGACTCCAGGGGGTGGTCTGGAAACACCATATATTTT.

The J gene is TRBJ1-2, the V gene TRBV4-1; TRBD1 matches 11 bases. The CDR3 is made up of 13 amino acids. Germline CDR1 MGHRA, CDR2 YSYEKL. The junction had 1 base not matched to a gene; V was cut back by 3 bases and J by 7 bases. CDR3 region: CASSHGQGAGYTF. The CDR3, as DNA: TGCGCCAGCAGCCACGGACAGGGGGCTGGCTACACCTTC.

This chain uses TRBV6-1 with TRBJ2-5, with 11 bases lining up with TRBD2. This CDR3 has 15 amino acids. The V gene's germline CDR1 is MNHNS and CDR2 SASEGT. Trimming took 5 bases from V and 5 from J; bases not matched to a gene: 7. This chain's CDR3 is CASSPQTSGAETQYF. The DNA of the CDR3 is TGTGCCAGCAGTCCCCAGACTAGCGGGGCGGAGACCCAGTACTTC.

V usage is TRBV5-6 and J usage is TRBJ1-4; D uncertain. CDR1 SGHDT and CDR2 YYEEEE come from the germline V gene. The V and J ends lost 4 bases and 8 bases respectively, with 6 bases between them. The CDR3 loop spans 11 amino acids. CDR3: CASSNSEKLFF. DNA of the CDR3: TGTGCCAGCAGCAACAGCGAAAAACTGTTTTTT. Looking up the rest from reference TRBV5-6 and TRBJ1-4 gives the full variable domain: DAGVTQSPTHLIKTRGQQVTLRCSPKSGHDTVSWYQQALGQGPQFIFQYYEEEERQRGNFPDRFSGHQFPNYSSELNVNALLLGDSALYLCASSNSEKLFFGSGTQLSVL.

This clone was seen a single time. V is TRBV5-1 and J is TRBJ2-7; 12 bases fit TRBD2. Germline lookup yields CDR1 SGHRS and CDR2 YFSETQ. The CDR3 covers 18 residues. The J segment lost 5 bases and the V segment lost 2 bases, leaving 14 bases of the junction unmatched. The CDR3 loop is CASSLSGTSGFLSDEQYF. The CDR3 region has the DNA TGCGCCAGCAGCTTATCCGGGACTAGCGGGTTCTTGTCGGACGAGCAGTACTTC.

V is TRBV5-1 and J is TRBJ2-2, with TRBD2 matching over 15 bases. This CDR3 is 18 amino acids long. V was clipped by 6 bases and J by 2 bases; unmatched bases: 8. Germline CDR1 reads SGHRS; CDR2 reads YFSETQ. The CDR3 reads CASIPGLAGGVNTGELFF. The CDR3 nucleotides read TGCGCCAGCATACCGGGACTAGCGGGAGGTGTAAACACCGGGGAGCTGTTTTTT.

The chain couples TRBV6-5 to TRBJ2-5, with 7 bases aligning to TRBD1. CDR1 MNHEY and CDR2 SVGAGI come from the germline V gene. The CDR3 runs to 13 residues. J lost 9 bases, V lost 2 bases, and 6 bases had no gene match. The CDR3 bases are TGTGCCAGCAGTTACGGGGCAGGGGGATCCCAGTACTTC. Amino acids: CASSYGAGGSQYF.

Only one count was recorded for this clone. The J gene is TRBJ2-7, the V gene TRBV25-1; 8 nucleotides match TRBD1. The length of the CDR3 is 15 residues. From germline, CDR1 is MGHDK and CDR2 SYGVNS. J was trimmed by 2 bases and V by 5 bases; bases with no gene match: 8. CDR3 bases: TGTGCCAGCAGTACCTGGACAGGGAGAACCTACGAGCAGTACTTC. Its translation is CASSTWTGRTYEQYF.

The chain joins TRBV5-1 to TRBJ2-5; maybe TRBD1 (5 bases). The J call may be incorrect, as the DNA end agrees better with TRBJ2-7. Germline-derived CDR1 and CDR2 are SGHRS and YFSETQ. This CDR3 is built from 14 residues. CDR3 sequence (DNA): TGCGCCAGCAGCTTGGCCAGGGATAGCTACGAGCAGTACTTC. Amino acids: CASSLARDSYEQYF.

This clone has just a few counts. This chain connects TRBV28 to TRBJ2-7; weak D call: TRBD2 (6 bases). Germline values: CDR1 MDHEN, CDR2 SYDVKM. The CDR3 has 14 residues. Trimming stripped 2 bases from V and 7 bases from J, with 15 bases between. CDR3 amino acids: CASSLGQGSGEQYF. The CDR3 DNA reads as TGTGCCAGCAGTTTAGGGCAGGGTAGCGGAGAGCAGTACTTC.

The J gene is TRBJ2-5, the V gene TRBV5-5; 9 positions match TRBD2. The CDR3 has 15 amino acids. Unmatched junction bases numbered 8, after V lost 3 bases and J lost 5 bases. Germline V gives CDR1 SGHKS, CDR2 YYEKEE (reference sequence). The CDR3 is CASSSEGLAGETQYF. DNA of the CDR3: TGTGCCAGCAGCTCGGAGGGACTAGCTGGCGAGACCCAGTACTTC.